A selection of T cell receptor beta chains follows, all from one sample in a study of T-cell memory formation after mild COVID-19. Each CDR3 protein is one row after TCRdb ran MiXCR on the 5' RACE reads. The top ten clones hold 3.9% of a sample with 150,000 to 200,000 distinct CDR3 sequences, around 18% of them seen once. Specimen: PBMCs or a T cell subset sorted from them (not recorded which). The receptor set was obtained from a man aged 18 to 30 who had mild COVID-19 (a few samples of this study predate the infection). Cell type and time point are not known. Each CDR3 is given with its conserved first and last residue. Fields, in order: clone size, J gene, V gene, D gene, CDR3 protein, CDR3 DNA. D genes are given only for firm matches. For some rows the clone size is stated as once, few or many, or as a class when expanded; others skip it.

- | TRBJ2-3 | TRBV5-4 | TRBD2 | CASSLGLAEDTQYF | TGTGCCAGCAGCTTGGGACTAGCGGAAGATACGCAGTATTTT
few | TRBJ2-6 | TRBV5-1 | - | CASSSGSGANVLTF | TGCGCCAGCAGCTCGGGTTCTGGGGCCAACGTCCTGACTTTC
few | TRBJ2-1 | TRBV6-2/TRBV6-3 | TRBD2 | CASSYSPPGGIYNEQFF | TGTGCCAGCAGTTACTCCCCCCCCGGGGGGATCTACAATGAGCAGTTCTTC
many | TRBJ2-3 | TRBV7-2 | - | CASSSVERDTQYF | TGTGCCAGCAGCTCTGTAGAGAGGGATACGCAGTATTTT
- | TRBJ2-3 | TRBV5-1 | - | CASSLEVAPTDTQYF | TGCGCCAGCAGCTTGGAGGTCGCCCCCACAGATACGCAGTATTTT
- | TRBJ1-4 | TRBV18 | - | CASSPPGLEKLFF | TGTGCCAGCTCACCACCGGGGTTGGAAAAACTGTTTTTT
many | TRBJ1-1 | TRBV7-8 | TRBD1 | CASSLAGQGASFF | TGTGCCAGCAGCTTAGCGGGACAGGGGGCGTCTTTCTTT
- | TRBJ2-5 | TRBV7-9 | - | CASTPDLALETQYF | TGTGCCAGCACCCCGGATCTAGCTTTGGAGACCCAGTACTTC
- | TRBJ1-4 | TRBV6-5 | - | CASSRDEKLFF | TGTGCCAGCAGTCGGGACGAAAAACTGTTTTTT
few | TRBJ1-6 | TRBV6-2/TRBV6-3 | - | CASSKGSSPLHF | TGTGCCAGCAGTAAGGGGAGTTCACCCCTCCACTTT
- | TRBJ1-5 | TRBV6-2/TRBV6-3 | TRBD1 | CASSQDRYSNQPQHF | TGTGCCAGCAGTCAGGACAGGTATAGCAATCAGCCCCAGCATTTT
few | TRBJ2-1 | TRBV5-1 | - | CASSLSGLYNEQFF | TGCGCCAGCAGCCTTTCGGGCTTATACAATGAGCAGTTCTTC
- | TRBJ1-1 | TRBV20-1 | TRBD1 | CSADRGGEAFF | TGCAGTGCTGACAGGGGTGGGGAAGCTTTCTTT
many | TRBJ1-1 | TRBV5-1 | - | CASSLSAENTEAFF | TGCGCCAGCAGCTTGTCGGCGGAGAACACTGAAGCTTTCTTT
many | TRBJ2-5 | TRBV7-7 | - | CASSLGEKETQYF | TGTGCCAGCAGCTTAGGAGAAAAGGAGACCCAGTACTTC
- | TRBJ1-2 | TRBV3-1 | - | CASSPNRESSGGYTF | TGTGCCAGCAGCCCAAACAGGGAATCATCGGGCGGCTACACCTTC
- | TRBJ1-1 | TRBV6-1 | - | CASVTGKGYTEAFF | TGTGCCAGCGTCACAGGGAAAGGGTACACTGAAGCTTTCTTT
few | TRBJ2-1 | TRBV4-1 | TRBD2 | CASSQAPGLVYNEQFF | TGCGCCAGCAGCCAAGCCCCGGGACTAGTCTACAATGAGCAGTTCTTC
- | TRBJ1-1 | TRBV4-3 | TRBD1 | CASSFSGTGGTEAFF | TGCGCCAGCAGCTTCTCCGGGACAGGGGGCACTGAAGCTTTCTTT
few | TRBJ2-7 | TRBV18 | - | CASSPRGGAAYEQYF | TGTGCCAGCTCACCCCGAGGGGGTGCAGCCTACGAGCAGTACTTC
- | TRBJ1-1 | TRBV7-6 | - | CASSPAGVDTEAFF | TGTGCCAGCAGCCCCGCGGGGGTGGACACTGAAGCTTTCTTT
- | TRBJ1-5 | TRBV3-1 | - | CASSQGMTGNQPKHF | TGTGCCAGCAGCCAGGGCATGACAGGCAATCAGCCCAAGCATTTT